This TCR beta chain originates from a study of blood T cells in healthy people across ages. Germline V gives CDR1 MGHRA, CDR2 YSYEKL. The CDR3 has 15 residues. A second PCR, run for about 7 to 12 cycles, used a sample-barcoded 5' primer plus a J-beta primer mix. Each CDR3 protein is one row after TCRdb ran MiXCR on the 5' RACE reads. The sample yields 800,000 or so distinct CDR3 sequences, approximately 25% seen once. Every donor contributed roughly 10 milliliters of peripheral blood by blood draw. The same data also contributed to another study, on T cells of mothers and their children. From that study: Related mother and child pairs showed slightly greater overlap (not significant) than unrelated pairs did.

The receptor comes from a boy under 18 in good health. The chain employs TRBV4-1 and TRBJ2-5; D is perhaps TRBD1 (6 bases). Matching the DNA end better, TRBJ2-7 makes the J call doubtful. The sample taken for sequencing was blood. In nucleotides, the CDR3 is TGCGCCAGCAGCCAAGACCAGGGGTTACCCTACGAGCAGTACTTC. Amino acid sequence: CASSQDQGLPYEQYF.